Each of the 32 T cell receptor beta chains below was sequenced from the same sample in a study of blood T cell repertoires in COVID-19. TCRdb keeps only in-frame clones here, not all; method: immunoSEQ multiplex PCR. The sample yields about 24,000 clones, around 90% seen once. Sequencing was carried out using peripheral blood. These receptor sequences come from a woman in her 70s with active COVID-19.

The chain has TRBV5-1 and TRBJ1-1; D uncertain. This CDR3 has 12 residues. The V end was cut by 2 bases, the J end by 1 base, with 3 bases between. Germline loops: CDR1 SGHRS, CDR2 YFSETQ. The CDR3 DNA reads as TGCGCCAGCAGCTTTCAGAACACTGAAGCTTTCTTT. This gives the protein CASSFQNTEAFF.

This chain joins TRBV6-2 or TRBV6-3 and TRBJ2-1; 8 bases fit TRBD1. Germline V lookup: CDR1 MNHEY, CDR2 SVGEGT. After removal of 2 bases from V and 8 bases from J, the junction contained 8 bases not matched to a gene. This CDR3 comprises 15 residues. CDR3 protein: CASSYGGTGRYEQFF. The CDR3, as DNA: TGTGCCAGCAGTTACGGCGGGACAGGTCGATATGAGCAGTTCTTC.

The J gene is TRBJ2-3, the V gene TRBV6-2 or TRBV6-3; no definite D call. V was trimmed by 6 bases and J by 0 bases, leaving 19 bases between them. The CDR3 runs to 17 residues. Germline V gene lookup returns CDR1 MNHEY and CDR2 SVGEGT. As DNA, the CDR3 is TGTGCCAGCAGCCTCGACAATTATCCCACTAGCACAGATACGCAGTATTTT. Its translation: CASSLDNYPTSTDTQYF.

This clone was detected once. This sequence joins TRBV5-1 and TRBJ2-2; 8 nucleotides agree with TRBD1. V dropped 2 bases and J dropped 5; count of bases not matched to a gene: 8. The CDR3 extends over 16 amino acids. Germline V gene sequence: CDR1 SGHRS, CDR2 YFSETQ. CDR3 coding DNA: TGCGCCAGCAGCTTATTGGACACAGGGGGGACCGGGGAGCTGTTTTTT. Its translation: CASSLLDTGGTGELFF.

The chain uses TRBV5-1 and TRBJ2-1; 11 nucleotides line up with TRBD2. V lost 5 bases and J lost 10; bases outside the gene matches: 11. Germline CDR1 reads SGHRS; CDR2 reads YFSETQ. CDR3 length: 15 amino acids. The CDR3 protein is CASRPGTSGYREQFF. The CDR3 DNA reads as TGCGCCAGCAGACCCGGGACTAGCGGATACCGGGAGCAGTTCTTC.

In the case of this clone: At one end the junction does not follow the germline gene, possibly because of a read error. V usage is TRBV7-7 and J usage is TRBJ2-5; 7 bases map to TRBD2. Germline CDR1 reads SSHAT; CDR2 reads FNYEAQ (reference sequence). The CDR3 loop spans 14 amino acids. The DNA for the CDR3 is TGTGCTAGCAGCCAGAGCGGGGATCAAGAGACCCAGTACTTC. Amino acid sequence: CASSQSGDQETQYF.

To note about this clone: One end of the junction does not line up with germline, which may come from a read error. As DNA, the CDR3 is TGTGCCAGCAGTGGGCGAGGGACTAACGGTTTT. Its protein is CASSGRGTNGF. V and J are TRBV2 and TRBJ1-3, with D perhaps matching TRBD1 (5 bases). CDR1 and CDR2 from the germline V gene are SNHLY and FYNNEI. CDR3 length: 11 amino acids.

The chain links TRBV11-2 to TRBJ2-5; D is possibly TRBD2 (5 bases). The length of the CDR3 is 14 residues. V was trimmed by 1 base and J by 5 bases, leaving 11 bases between them. CDR1 is SGHAT, CDR2 FQNNGV, per germline. The CDR3 reads CASSLAPSLETQYF. CDR3 DNA sequence: TGTGCCAGCAGCTTAGCGCCTAGCCTTGAGACCCAGTACTTC.

The chain joins TRBV6-4 to TRBJ2-1; D might be TRBD1 (6 bases). The V and J ends lost 2 bases and 0 bases respectively, with 8 bases between them. The CDR3 extends over 15 amino acids. Germline-derived CDR1 and CDR2 are MRHNA and SNTAGT. The DNA for the CDR3 is TGTGCCAGCAGTGACGGACAGAGCTCCTACAATGAGCAGTTCTTC. Translated: CASSDGQSSYNEQFF.

The chain has TRBV9 and TRBJ2-2; a possible D gene is TRBD2 (6 bases). There are 13 residues in the CDR3. The ends were cut back, 4 bases at V and 7 bases at J, with 11 bases in the middle. CDR1 and CDR2 from the germline V gene are SGDLS and YYNGEE. Here the CDR3 reads CASSFGGIGELFF. DNA of the CDR3: TGTGCCAGCAGCTTCGGCGGGATCGGGGAGCTGTTTTTT.

The chain has TRBV18 and TRBJ2-3; 8 bases are a match to TRBD2. The ends lost 0 bases at V and 2 bases at J; junction bases unmatched: 7. In germline, CDR1 is KGHSH, CDR2 LQKENI. The CDR3 is 17 residues long. CDR3 region: CASSPPGGERHTDTQYF. CDR3 sequence (DNA): TGTGCCAGCTCACCACCCGGGGGGGAGAGGCACACAGATACGCAGTATTTT.

The chain is built from TRBV3-1 (or the pseudogene TRBV3-2) and TRBJ2-5; TRBD2 agrees at 7 bases. CDR3 length equals 17 residues. CDR1 and CDR2 from the germline V gene are LGHDT and YNNKEL (reference sequence). V dropped 7 bases and J dropped 2; count of bases not matched to a gene: 16. This CDR3 is CASMGRVGGGPQETQYF. CDR3 nucleotides: TGTGCCAGCATGGGGCGAGTTGGGGGGGGACCTCAAGAGACCCAGTACTTC.

The genes are TRBV5-1 and TRBJ1-6; tentative D call: TRBD1 (6 bases). V was shortened by 4 bases and J by 6 bases, with 14 bases between the two germline ends. CDR3 length: 15 amino acids. The germline V gene encodes CDR1 SGHRS and CDR2 YFSETQ. The CDR3 here is CASSLSGTSNSPLHF. The CDR3 DNA sequence: TGCGCCAGCAGCCTTTCCGGGACAAGTAATTCACCCCTCCACTTT.

This sequence joins TRBV9 and TRBJ1-3; the D gene is possibly TRBD1 (5 bases). V was cut by 1 base and J by 8 bases, with 10 bases left in between. Germline loops: CDR1 SGDLS, CDR2 YYNGEE. The CDR3 extends over 13 amino acids. In DNA form, the CDR3 reads TGTGCCAGCAGCGTACAGGGTACGGACACCATATATTTT. Amino acids: CASSVQGTDTIYF.

The chain recombines TRBV11-2 with TRBJ2-2; maybe TRBD2 (5 bases). The CDR3 runs 16 residues. Germline CDR1 is SGHAT and CDR2 is FQNNGV. V gave up 1 base and J gave up 0 bases, with 9 bases separating them. Here the CDR3 DNA reads TGTGCCAGCAGCTTAGCCCCGGGATCGAACACCGGGGAGCTGTTTTTT. Protein product: CASSLAPGSNTGELFF.

The rearrangement uses TRBV28 and TRBJ2-3; TRBD2 matches at 11 bases. The germline V gene has CDR1 MDHEN and CDR2 SYDVKM. Trimming cost V 6 bases and J 6 bases; bases outside gene matches: 23. This CDR3 has 20 residues. The CDR3 DNA reads TGTGCCAGCAGCCCATTTTCCCCTCTGAGGGCTAGCGGGGGGATCGATACGCAGTATTTT. This sequence encodes CASSPFSPLRASGGIDTQYF.

This clone was seen only once. This rearrangement joins TRBV5-8 to TRBJ2-3; 14 nucleotides agree with TRBD2. V gave up 5 bases and J gave up 8 bases; unmatched junction bases: 16. CDR1 SGHTS and CDR2 YDEGEE come from the germline V gene. This CDR3 has 18 residues. The chain's CDR3 is CASSLAGLAGEIGATQYF. Written as DNA, the CDR3 is TGTGCCAGCAGTCTGGCGGGACTAGCGGGGGAAATTGGGGCTACGCAGTATTTT.

The V and J genes are TRBV6-5 and TRBJ2-7; maybe TRBD2 (5 bases). The CDR3 spans 16 residues. CDR1 and CDR2 from the germline V gene are MNHEY and SVGAGI. The V end lost 0 bases, the J end lost 3 bases, and 15 bases lay between the germline ends. CDR3 in amino acids: CASSYSMGLGNYEQYF. The CDR3 DNA reads as TGTGCCAGCAGTTACTCGATGGGCCTCGGGAACTACGAGCAGTACTTC.

The V and J genes are TRBV28 and TRBJ1-5; TRBD1 aligns across 8 bases. The CDR3 is 15 residues long. The J segment lost 4 bases and the V segment lost 2 bases, leaving 4 bases of the junction unmatched. Looked up from germline, CDR1 is MDHEN and CDR2 is SYDVKM. CDR3 amino acids: CASSLPTGANQPQHF. The CDR3 region has the DNA TGTGCCAGCAGTTTACCGACAGGGGCGAATCAGCCCCAGCATTTT.

This clone was observed a handful of times. V gene TRBV4-2 combines with J gene TRBJ1-6; the D is unclear. The CDR3 sequence is 14 residues long. Trimming took 5 bases from V and 7 from J, leaving 12 bases between them. Germline CDR1 reads LGHNA; CDR2 reads YNFKEQ. For the CDR3, the DNA is TGTGCCAGCAGCGCCAGGTATGACAATTCACCCCTCCACTTT. Protein: CASSARYDNSPLHF.

The chain uses TRBV3-1 (or the pseudogene TRBV3-2) and TRBJ1-2; D call uncertain. V lost 1 base to trimming and J lost 0 bases, with 9 bases between them. The germline gives CDR1 LGHDT, CDR2 YNNKEL (reference sequence). CDR3 length equals 15 residues. The CDR3 spells CASSQAAGSNYGYTF. The CDR3 DNA reads as TGTGCCAGCAGCCAAGCAGCCGGGTCTAACTATGGCTACACCTTC.

The chain combines TRBV5-4 with TRBJ2-1; 10 bases are shared with TRBD1. The V gene's germline CDR1 is SGHNT and CDR2 YYREEE (reference sequence). This CDR3 spans 16 amino acids. Trimming cost V 4 bases and J 5 bases; bases outside gene matches: 9. The CDR3 nucleotides read TGTGCCAGCAGCGGACCGGGACAGGGGAAAAACAATGAGCAGTTCTTC. Translation gives CASSGPGQGKNNEQFF. The complete variable domain, with remaining parts taken from reference TRBV5-4 and TRBJ2-1, reads ETGVTQSPTHLIKTRGQQVTLRCSSQSGHNTVSWYQQALGQGPQFIFQYYREEENGRGNFPPRFSGLQFPNYSSELNVNALELDDSALYLCASSGPGQGKNNEQFFGPGTRLTVL.

V usage is TRBV28 and J usage is TRBJ2-7; 11 bases line up with TRBD1. The CDR3 contains 15 residues. V shed 6 bases, J shed 9 bases, and the junction held 13 bases outside the gene matches. Germline-derived CDR1 and CDR2 are MDHEN and SYDVKM. As DNA, the CDR3 is TGTGCCAGCAGCCCCGGGACAGGGGGGACCCTAGGGCAGTACTTC. Its protein product is CASSPGTGGTLGQYF.

The chain uses TRBV10-3 and TRBJ2-3, with D uncertain. Germline CDR1 reads ENHRY; CDR2 reads SYGVKD. V was clipped by 8 bases and J by 0 bases, with 3 bases between them. This CDR3 region has 11 residues. The CDR3 sequence: CAIQSTDTQYF. The CDR3 DNA sequence: TGTGCCATCCAAAGCACAGATACGCAGTATTTT.

The J gene is TRBJ1-1, the V gene TRBV29-1, with 7 bases that match TRBD1. CDR3 size: 14 residues. With 5 bases clipped from V and 1 base from J, the junction kept 7 bases outside the gene matches. Per germline, CDR1 SQVTM and CDR2 ANQGSEA. The CDR3 is CSVMRGQRNTEAFF. CDR3 bases: TGCAGCGTTATGAGGGGGCAAAGGAACACTGAAGCTTTCTTT. Using reference TRBV29-1 and TRBJ1-1 for the parts outside the CDR3, the full variable domain is SAVISQKPSRDICQRGTSLTIQCQVDSQVTMMFWYRQQPGQSLTLIATANQGSEATYESGFVIDKFPISRPNLTFSTLTVSNMSPEDSSIYLCSVMRGQRNTEAFFGQGTRLTVV.

The genes are TRBV3-1 (or the pseudogene TRBV3-2) and TRBJ2-7, with TRBD1 identical over 7 bases. The germline CDR1 and CDR2 sequences are LGHDT and YNNKEL (reference sequence). CDR3 length: 14 amino acids. V lost 0 bases and J lost 7; bases outside the gene matches: 6. The CDR3 region is CASSQDQNRGEQYF. The CDR3 DNA reads as TGTGCCAGCAGCCAAGATCAGAACAGGGGAGAGCAGTACTTC.

The rearrangement links TRBV4-3 to TRBJ1-1; TRBD1 aligns across 9 bases. This CDR3 contains 18 residues. The trim removed 0 bases at V and 0 bases at J, leaving 8 bases unmatched. Germline lookup yields CDR1 LGHNA and CDR2 YSLEER. Here the CDR3 reads CASSQDTPGTGLNTEAFF. The CDR3 DNA sequence: TGCGCCAGCAGCCAAGATACACCCGGGACAGGGTTGAACACTGAAGCTTTCTTT.

In DNA form, the CDR3 reads TGTGCCAGCAGCCAAGGACCCGGGATGGGTACCTACGAGCAGTACTTC. It is translated as CASSQGPGMGTYEQYF. The chain links TRBV3-1 (or the pseudogene TRBV3-2) to TRBJ2-7; TRBD2 is a possible D gene (5 bases). V gave up 1 base and J gave up 2 bases, with 15 bases separating them. The CDR3 is 16 amino acids. CDR1 and CDR2 from the germline V gene are LGHDT and YNNKEL (reference sequence).

J is TRBJ2-3 and V is TRBV3-1 (or the pseudogene TRBV3-2), with 8 bases lining up with TRBD2. The CDR3 runs to 16 residues. V shed 8 bases, J shed 0 bases, and the junction held 10 bases outside the gene matches. Germline CDR1 is LGHDT and CDR2 is YNNKEL (reference sequence). The CDR3 DNA follows: TGTGCCAGCCCCCCGGGGGGGCGGGTTAGCACAGATACGCAGTATTTT. Its protein is CASPPGGRVSTDTQYF.

V and J are TRBV28 and TRBJ2-1; 10 nucleotides line up with TRBD1. Trimming cost V 11 bases and J 4 bases; bases outside gene matches: 5. Germline CDR1 reads MDHEN; CDR2 reads SYDVKM. The length of the CDR3 is 13 residues. The CDR3, as DNA: TGTGCCGCAGGGACAGGGGTATACAATGAGCAGTTCTTC. It specifies CAAGTGVYNEQFF.

The gene calls are TRBV4-1 and TRBJ1-4; TRBD1 is a possible D gene (5 bases). Germline CDR1 and CDR2: MGHRA and YSYEKL. The length of the CDR3 is 14 residues. Trimming took 6 bases from V and 3 from J, leaving 11 bases between them. The CDR3 nucleotides read TGCGCCAGCAGAAAAACAGGCGCTAATGAAAAACTGTTTTTT. Residues: CASRKTGANEKLFF.

The chain combines TRBV13 with TRBJ2-3; 11 nucleotides match TRBD2. There are 17 residues in the CDR3. The J segment lost 0 bases and the V segment lost 5 bases, leaving 7 bases of the junction unmatched. The germline gives CDR1 PRHDT, CDR2 FYEKMQ (reference sequence). This CDR3 is CASSAGLAGGSTDTQYF. DNA of the CDR3: TGTGCCAGCAGCGCGGGGCTAGCGGGGGGCAGCACAGATACGCAGTATTTT. The full variable domain, its missing parts supplied by reference TRBV13 and TRBJ2-3, is AAGVIQSPRHLIKEKRETATLKCYPIPRHDTVYWYQQGPGQDPQFLISFYEKMQSDKGSIPDRFSAQQFSDYHSELNMSSLELGDSALYFCASSAGLAGGSTDTQYFGPGTRLTVL.